The next 15 T cell receptor beta chains were all read from a single sample in a study of blood T cell repertoires in COVID-19. The method was immunoSEQ multiplex PCR; TCRdb's version includes in-frame clones alone and lacks a portion of them. Among 120,000 or so clones listed, around 90% were seen once. The sequenced sample consisted of peripheral blood. These receptors all stem from an older woman with COVID-19, enrolled during active disease.

The CDR3 loop is CASSGFGVDEKLFF. CDR3 coding DNA: TGTGCCAGCAGTGGATTCGGGGTAGATGAAAAACTGTTTTTT. This chain connects TRBV2 to TRBJ1-4, with D unclear. This CDR3 has 14 amino acids. CDR1 SNHLY and CDR2 FYNNEI come from the germline V gene. The ends were cut back, 4 bases at V and 6 bases at J, with 12 bases in the middle.

This clone was detected once. V and J are TRBV7-2 and TRBJ1-3, with D hard to call. In germline, CDR1 is SGHTA, CDR2 FQGNSA. The CDR3 loop spans 13 amino acids. V gave up 6 bases and J gave up 0 bases, with 6 bases separating them. Here the CDR3 reads CASRAASGNTIYF. The DNA of the CDR3 is TGTGCCAGCAGAGCGGCCTCTGGAAACACCATATATTTT.

The rearrangement uses TRBV6-2 or TRBV6-3 and TRBJ2-1, with TRBD1 matching 7 bases. J was trimmed by 7 bases and V by 2 bases; bases with no gene match: 8. Germline values: CDR1 MNHEY, CDR2 SVGEGT. The CDR3 contains 15 residues. Here the CDR3 reads CASSYASGTANEQFF. The CDR3 DNA reads TGTGCCAGCAGTTACGCCTCCGGGACAGCAAATGAGCAGTTCTTC.

V and J are TRBV19 and TRBJ1-5, with 7 bases matching TRBD1. Germline assignment: CDR1 LNHDA and CDR2 SQIVND (reference sequence). The CDR3 totals 13 residues. The V gene end was trimmed by 4 bases and the J gene end by 13 bases; junction bases not matched to a gene: 10. The DNA of the CDR3 is TGTGCCAGTAGTAAAAACCCTCAGGGGGGACAGCATTTT. Amino acid sequence: CASSKNPQGGQHF.

The J gene is TRBJ1-6, the V gene TRBV5-8; D ambiguous. CDR3 size: 18 residues. Germline CDR1 SGHTS, CDR2 YDEGEE. V lost 2 bases, J lost 0 bases, and 15 bases lay in between. The CDR3 bases are TGTGCCAGCAGCTTAAGTCAGAGGTTAAGCTCCTATAATTCACCCCTCCACTTT. It translates to CASSLSQRLSSYNSPLHF.

This clone occurred once. The V call is TRBV2, the J call TRBJ1-1, with 7 bases matching TRBD1. Germline lookup yields CDR1 SNHLY and CDR2 FYNNEI. With V trimmed by 4 bases and J by 3 bases, 2 bases remained unmatched. This CDR3 comprises 13 residues. For the CDR3, the DNA is TGTGCCAGCAGTGGACAGGGTTACACTGAAGCTTTCTTT. This translates into CASSGQGYTEAFF.

The gene calls are TRBV10-3 and TRBJ1-3; 7 nucleotides match TRBD1. The trim removed 4 bases at V and 2 bases at J, leaving 5 bases unmatched. Looked up from germline, CDR1 is ENHRY and CDR2 is SYGVKD. This CDR3 is 15 amino acids long. This chain's CDR3 is CAISAPDRAGNTIYF. The CDR3 nucleotides read TGTGCCATCAGTGCGCCCGACAGGGCTGGAAACACCATATATTTT.

The gene calls are TRBV4-3 and TRBJ1-4, with a possible D match to TRBD1 (5 bases). Deletions cut 1 base from V and 5 bases from J, with 11 bases between. The CDR3 is made up of 15 amino acids. Germline V lookup: CDR1 LGHNA, CDR2 YSLEER. The CDR3 sequence is CASSQGEGRNEKLFF. The CDR3 DNA follows: TGCGCCAGCAGCCAAGGGGAGGGGAGGAATGAAAAACTGTTTTTT.

This chain links TRBV6-5 with TRBJ2-2, with TRBD1 matching 9 bases. The CDR3 consists of 14 residues. The V gene end was trimmed by 6 bases and the J gene end by 3 bases; junction bases not matched to a gene: 2. Germline CDR1 and CDR2: MNHEY and SVGAGI. The CDR3 sequence: CASRTGGDTGELFF. The DNA of the CDR3 is TGTGCCAGCAGGACAGGGGGTGACACCGGGGAGCTGTTTTTT.

This clone was detected once. The rearrangement joins TRBV6-2 or TRBV6-3 to TRBJ2-5, with D tentatively TRBD1 (5 bases). Germline V gene sequence: CDR1 MNHEY, CDR2 SVGEGT. V lost 4 bases and J 5 bases, leaving 8 bases between the germline ends. The CDR3 has 12 residues. CDR3 protein: CASSWTHETQYF. The DNA for the CDR3 is TGTGCCAGCAGTTGGACACACGAGACCCAGTACTTC.

V is TRBV2 and J is TRBJ2-7, with 7 bases identical to TRBD1. Germline values: CDR1 SNHLY, CDR2 FYNNEI. After removal of 6 bases from V and 3 bases from J, the junction contained 2 bases not matched to a gene. CDR3 length equals 12 residues. As DNA, the CDR3 is TGTGCCAGCAGGAGGGACAGCTACGAGCAGTACTTC. Translated: CASRRDSYEQYF.

This clone was seen a few times. The V and J genes are TRBV2 and TRBJ1-1, with 8 bases that match TRBD1. From germline, CDR1 is SNHLY and CDR2 FYNNEI. Losses at the gene ends were 10 bases for V and 3 bases for J; bases not matched to a gene: 7. This CDR3 contains 13 residues. The CDR3 sequence: CATRTGRDTEAFF. DNA of the CDR3: TGTGCCACAAGGACAGGGAGGGACACTGAAGCTTTCTTT.

The chain is built from TRBV7-2 and TRBJ2-7, with 7 positions matching TRBD1. Germline CDR1 and CDR2: SGHTA and FQGNSA. J lost 0 bases, V lost 5 bases, and 7 bases had no gene match. The CDR3 loop spans 15 amino acids. This CDR3 is CASSPDRFSSYEQYF. Written as DNA, the CDR3 is TGTGCCAGCAGCCCGGACAGGTTTAGCTCCTACGAGCAGTACTTC.

The rearrangement joins TRBV15 to TRBJ2-2; D perhaps matches TRBD1 (6 bases). The CDR3 length is 16 residues. The germline V gene has CDR1 LNHNV and CDR2 YYDKDF (reference sequence). V dropped 3 bases and J dropped 0 bases, with 11 bases sitting between them. This CDR3 is CATSSRGQANTGELFF. CDR3 DNA sequence: TGTGCCACCAGCAGTAGGGGACAAGCGAACACCGGGGAGCTGTTTTTT. The whole variable domain, remainder taken from reference TRBV15 and TRBJ2-2, is DAMVIQNPRYQVTQFGKPVTLSCSQTLNHNVMYWYQQKSSQAPKLLFHYYDKDFNNEADTPDNFQSRRPNTSFCFLDIRSPGLGDTAMYLCATSSRGQANTGELFFGEGSRLTVL.

The chain couples TRBV9 to TRBJ2-7, with D maybe TRBD1 (6 bases). V was clipped by 0 bases and J by 3 bases, with 10 bases between them. Germline assignment: CDR1 SGDLS and CDR2 YYNGEE. This CDR3 is 14 amino acids long. The CDR3 region is CASSVGWTDYEQYF. The CDR3, as DNA: TGTGCCAGCAGCGTAGGGTGGACAGACTACGAGCAGTACTTC.